Reported below is one T cell receptor beta chain. Its binding antigen is unknown. No base-level quality is on record; no much larger clone is a single base apart. This sample is part of a study of post-analysis software for immune sequencing data (dated by TCRdb to between 2015 and 2017). For context, the study as a whole: Relapsing-remitting, secondary progressive and progressive-relapsing multiple sclerosis were recorded as disease courses, and subtype annotation was lacking for some patients. Patient repertoires were compared against roughly 12 previously published healthy control repertoires from donors aged about 6 to 26 years. A subset of samples was prepared in parallel using single-end sample barcoding, then pooled and co-amplified after Illumina adapter ligation. Broader findings and caveats from the paper: Compared with controls, multiple sclerosis patients had significantly lower normalized Chao1 diversity, a finding suggesting substantial peripheral T-cell clonal expansion. The control group was slightly older than the multiple sclerosis patient group. Significantly higher frequencies in patients than in controls were found for five or six TRBV segments, including TRBV5-6, TRBV5-1 and TRBV20-1. Direct clustering with F measure revealed strong co-clustering of samples prepared in the same batch, which led to a batch-effect correction.

The protocol used for the library was PCR. Sequencing took place on an Illumina HiSeq 2500. To reduce PCR and sequencing biases, unique molecular identifiers were built into the TCR beta cDNA libraries. Per 1 to 10 million input T cells, approximately 500,000 cDNA molecules were obtained, such that each molecule approximated one T cell. The patient libraries were prepared and sequenced with the same protocol used for the earlier healthy control dataset. Samples belonging to the same batch were prepared together, multiplexed and sequenced on a shared HiSeq lane. In the authors' own workflow: MIGEC handled the raw barcoded reads, throwing out single-read molecular identifier groups before consensus assembly and CDR3 extraction. Clonotype tables were post-analysed with VDJtools, normalizing diversity by down-sampling all datasets to the smallest sample size. Repertoire overlap clustering matched CDR3 amino acid but not nucleotide sequences to correct batch-related cross-sample contamination. Through fastp at Q25 and MiXCR, TCRdb rebuilt clones from the public reads, retaining in-frame beta chains. Every entry covers one CDR3 protein and lists the most common genes and DNA from its rows. Clone size and V and J calls follow TCRdb, not the original study. The sample records some 450,000 distinct CDR3 sequences, under 55% of which are singletons. In total, the top ten clones hold roughly 12% of the sample.

To demonstrate the VDJtools post-analysis software, TCR beta repertoires were profiled from the peripheral blood of more than ten young patients with multiple sclerosis. The multiple sclerosis patients were children and adolescents ranging in age from about 6 to 17 years. Taken from the germline V gene, the CDR1 and CDR2 loops are SGDLS and YYNGEE. V was cut back by 4 bases and J by 0 bases, leaving a gap of 13 bases between them. Taken from cysteine to phenylalanine, the CDR3 has 15 residues. Only CDR3 DNA is held: 45 bases, read in frame from base 1. The sequence derives from a girl aged 5 to 17 with multiple sclerosis. This chain joins TRBV9 to TRBJ1-2, and the D gene may be TRBD1, 5 bases matching. Sequenced input: blood. In nucleotides, the sequence is TGTGCCAGCAGCCCGAATTGGGGGGCTAACTATGGCTACACCTTC. This encodes CASSPNWGANYGYTF.